The rows below give T cell receptor beta chains drawn from one sample of a study of shared clonotypes between healthy human individuals. TCRdb keeps only in-frame clones here, not all; method: immunoSEQ multiplex PCR. The sample carries about 700,000 clones, under 95% recorded once. The sample consisted of naive CD8+ T cells sorted from blood. All receptors come from a man between 25 and 39 years old in good health. Each CDR3 is given without its conserved first and last residue. Fields, in order: V gene, CDR3 protein.

V: TRBV7-6; CDR3: ASSLGTGVTDSYNEQF
V: TRBV27; CDR3: ASSPPRTWNTEAF
V: TRBV5-5; CDR3: ASSHTLTGVVSYEQY
V: TRBV27; CDR3: ASSLGTSGAYRTDTQY
V: TRBV9; CDR3: ASSGTGTPNTEAF
V: TRBV2; CDR3: ASSQAGTYDNEQF
V: TRBV19; CDR3: ASMVRELAGSYEQY
V: TRBV7-9; CDR3: ASSFKVPQETQY
V: TRBV10-3; CDR3: AIRAPGQGHEQY
V: TRBV18; CDR3: ASSPPPGGGYNEQF
V: TRBV6-1; CDR3: ASSPGQGAGQPQH
V: TRBV7-6; CDR3: ASSLSGADTDTQY
V: TRBV5-6; CDR3: ASSWKQSSGNTIY
V: TRBV2; CDR3: VSRDRRTDTQY
V: TRBV7-9; CDR3: ASSGGGGTKNTEAF
V: TRBV5-1; CDR3: ASSQGLALDWDTQY
V: TRBV27; CDR3: ASSRGGQFSNQPQH
V: TRBV7-9; CDR3: ASSRGGQGVYSYEQY
V: TRBV5-5; CDR3: ASSRDGYKFYEQY
V: TRBV7-9; CDR3: ASSPRTSETYEQY
V: TRBV28; CDR3: ASSPSAGQETQY
V: TRBV27; CDR3: ASSLNGAGHGYT
V: TRBV7-2; CDR3: ASSSPYEQY
V: TRBV6-6; CDR3: ASSFSGQGYNEQF
V: TRBV29-1; CDR3: SVESSGTGELF
V: TRBV6-6; CDR3: ASANRRGENIQY
V: TRBV4-1; CDR3: ASSHTGLEDWNTEAF
V: TRBV4-3; CDR3: ASSQGQGPTLQETQY
V: TRBV28; CDR3: ASDSWVGGPTDTQY
V: TRBV18; CDR3: ASSPPLKNIQY
V: TRBV9; CDR3: AGSVEGSNRELF
V: TRBV2; CDR3: ASSEARRTGEETQY
V: TRBV19; CDR3: ASSIGTAKSSGANVLT
V: TRBV15; CDR3: ATSGGTSGMGELF
V: TRBV27; CDR3: ASSLWGAGETQY
V: TRBV5-1; CDR3: ASSLVFLGSYDMNTEAF
V: TRBV29-1; CDR3: SVRLAEDTGELF
V: TRBV2; CDR3: ASSTGTGRDEQY
V: TRBV11-3; CDR3: ASSFRGRQVDEQF
V: TRBV27; CDR3: ASSLSAGLHYYEQY
V: TRBV6-6; CDR3: ASSYERPYEQY
V: TRBV25-1; CDR3: ASRRETQY
V: TRBV10-1; CDR3: ASSRSYNEQF
V: TRBV7-9; CDR3: ASSLVVVLAGSGTGELF
V: TRBV6-5; CDR3: ASSRVSGNQPQH
V: TRBV14; CDR3: ASSVPRGGPDSSTDTQY
V: TRBV9; CDR3: ASSPPLGTEAF
V: TRBV9; CDR3: ASSPRGPFLANVLT
V: TRBV7-9; CDR3: ASRSGHRIPSRVTGELF
V: TRBV4-1; CDR3: ASSQDHTGTYEQY
V: TRBV6-5; CDR3: ASSSGLLSSGNTIY
V: TRBV27; CDR3: ASRDSYNEQF
V: TRBV27; CDR3: ASSFLGTEGAYEQY
V: TRBV9; CDR3: ASSPEGGQGVYEQY
V: TRBV25-1; CDR3: ASSESAGRTDTQY
V: TRBV7-2; CDR3: ASSTSPRLDTEAF
V: TRBV10-3; CDR3: AIRSGNEQF